These T cell receptor beta chains were read from a single sample in a study of cytomegalovirus exposure and HLA in healthy donors. TCRdb keeps only in-frame clones here, not all; method: immunoSEQ multiplex PCR. The table records just over 150,000 clones, roughly 82% of them present only once. Sequenced material: PBMCs. The receptors come from a woman aged 50 to 65 in good health and CMV-seropositive. The CDR3 runs from the conserved cysteine through the conserved F or W. Each record gives: V gene, J gene, CDR3 protein.

v_gene: TRBV4-3; j_gene: TRBJ1-5; CDR3aa: CASSQDSAGGQPQHF
v_gene: TRBV4-3; j_gene: TRBJ1-3; CDR3aa: CASSQEVGFSGNTIYF
v_gene: TRBV14; j_gene: TRBJ2-2; CDR3aa: CASSPYRVDSGELFF
v_gene: TRBV2; j_gene: TRBJ2-3; CDR3aa: CAIGVPTDTQYF
v_gene: TRBV6-6; j_gene: TRBJ1-4; CDR3aa: CASSYRDSANEKLFF
v_gene: TRBV9; j_gene: TRBJ2-7; CDR3aa: CASSGDRYYEQYF
v_gene: TRBV12-2; j_gene: TRBJ1-6; CDR3aa: CASRLAMDCFPVDSPLHF
v_gene: TRBV7-2; j_gene: TRBJ2-4; CDR3aa: CASSSSGGASGNIQYF
v_gene: TRBV7-2; j_gene: TRBJ1-1; CDR3aa: CASSFNRGREAFF
v_gene: TRBV27; j_gene: TRBJ2-7; CDR3aa: CASSLHPSGGIIYEQYF
v_gene: TRBV28; j_gene: TRBJ2-3; CDR3aa: CASSGGKGFSYYTQYF
v_gene: TRBV29-1; j_gene: TRBJ1-4; CDR3aa: CSVGGGREEKLFF
v_gene: TRBV27; j_gene: TRBJ1-2; CDR3aa: CASSYQGSGGYTF
v_gene: TRBV4-3; j_gene: TRBJ1-5; CDR3aa: CASSLRQGDQPQHF
v_gene: TRBV28; j_gene: .; CDR3aa: CASKVGREGPYEQYF
v_gene: TRBV30; j_gene: TRBJ1-1; CDR3aa: CAWRTTGDTEAFF
v_gene: TRBV5-4; j_gene: TRBJ1-4; CDR3aa: CASSSGVTDEKLFF
v_gene: TRBV5-4; j_gene: TRBJ1-6; CDR3aa: CASRPDRSSYNSPLHF
v_gene: TRBV6-5; j_gene: TRBJ2-3; CDR3aa: CASSTALYSTDTQYF
v_gene: TRBV7-6; j_gene: TRBJ2-3; CDR3aa: CASSLGQGTITQYF
v_gene: TRBV5-1; j_gene: TRBJ1-2; CDR3aa: CASSLARTLRGPDYGYTF
v_gene: TRBV4-2; j_gene: TRBJ2-3; CDR3aa: CASSQEGTSGGWGDTQYF
v_gene: TRBV5-1; j_gene: TRBJ2-2; CDR3aa: CASSLDEGGYTGELFF
v_gene: TRBV5-8; j_gene: TRBJ1-5; CDR3aa: CASSSTGLSGQPQHF
v_gene: TRBV6-1; j_gene: TRBJ1-4; CDR3aa: CASQDGGANEKLFF
v_gene: TRBV6-5; j_gene: TRBJ1-5; CDR3aa: CASSYSPEVGQPQHF
v_gene: TRBV4-1; j_gene: TRBJ2-2; CDR3aa: CASSQDYQGAGELFF
v_gene: TRBV11-2; j_gene: TRBJ1-2; CDR3aa: CASSLDKGTRQGSNYGYTF
v_gene: TRBV29-1; j_gene: .; CDR3aa: CSVVLQEGYEQYF
v_gene: TRBV5-6; j_gene: TRBJ1-3; CDR3aa: CASSLRGQISGNTIYF
v_gene: TRBV7-9; j_gene: TRBJ2-2; CDR3aa: CSSSPGQGDTGELFF
v_gene: TRBV29-1; j_gene: TRBJ2-3; CDR3aa: CSVRRWGGTDTQYF
v_gene: TRBV6-5; j_gene: TRBJ1-1; CDR3aa: CASRPTGKHTEAFF
v_gene: TRBV7-9; j_gene: TRBJ2-7; CDR3aa: CASSPELGEQYF
v_gene: TRBV19; j_gene: TRBJ1-5; CDR3aa: CASIGQGWSNQPQHF
v_gene: TRBV5-1; j_gene: TRBJ2-7; CDR3aa: CASSLRGYYEQYF
v_gene: TRBV25-1; j_gene: TRBJ1-4; CDR3aa: CASSAPKAGGYEKLFF
v_gene: TRBV9; j_gene: TRBJ2-2; CDR3aa: CASSVELAGNTGELFF
v_gene: TRBV5-4; j_gene: TRBJ2-4; CDR3aa: CASSPGQSPNIQYF
v_gene: TRBV5-4; j_gene: TRBJ1-6; CDR3aa: CASSAKTGDRLHF
v_gene: TRBV7-9; j_gene: TRBJ1-6; CDR3aa: CASSLGQGRSPLHF
v_gene: TRBV7-2; j_gene: TRBJ2-5; CDR3aa: CASSIGGGRETQYF
v_gene: TRBV6-6; j_gene: TRBJ1-1; CDR3aa: CASRKPGDLDTEAFF
v_gene: TRBV9; j_gene: TRBJ2-3; CDR3aa: CASALAGVHTDTQYF
v_gene: TRBV5-1; j_gene: TRBJ1-2; CDR3aa: CASSSGDYGYTF
v_gene: TRBV11-2; j_gene: TRBJ2-7; CDR3aa: CASSDDSRNLRQYF
v_gene: TRBV12-5; j_gene: TRBJ2-3; CDR3aa: CASGLGASGTDTQYF